This T cell receptor (beta chain) was sequenced during a study of CD4 T cell repertoires in COVID-19. Turning to this clone: The antigen is unknown.

Sequencing was done directly on freshly isolated, uncultured memory T cells. Sequenced by immunoSEQ multiplex PCR; TCRdb stores in-frame clones only, minus some. Among 8,400 or so clones, 84% were seen once, and the ten largest hold approximately 2%. Whole-study results and caveats: SARS-CoV and/or HKU1 spike cultures shared between 7 and 25% of SARS-CoV-2 clonotypes.

Here the sequenced sample was effector memory CD4+ T cells from blood, taken before the COVID-19 pandemic. The sequence was obtained from a human donor who had COVID-19.

DNA of the CDR3: TGTGCCAGCAGTCCCCGTCCGGACAGGGGGTTTGAGCAGTACTTC. Translating gives CASSPRPDRGFEQYF. The rearrangement uses TRBV28 and TRBJ2-5; 10 bases map to TRBD1. Looked up from germline, CDR1 is MDHEN and CDR2 is SYDVKM. The CDR3 covers 15 residues. The ends lost 5 bases at V and 11 bases at J; junction bases unmatched: 14.